A selection of T cell receptor beta chains follows, all from one sample in a study of cytomegalovirus exposure and HLA in healthy donors. Sequencing was performed with immunoSEQ multiplex PCR; in TCRdb, only in-frame clones are kept and a portion is missing. The sample records 130,000 to 150,000 clones, around 80% being singletons. The sample was PBMCs. These receptors all come from a man in his thirties or forties in good health and CMV-seronegative. The conserved cysteine and the conserved F or W are not part of the CDR3 here. Fields, in order: J gene, V gene, CDR3 protein.

J: TRBJ1-2
V: TRBV28
CDR3: ASTRQLQGPNYGYT

J: TRBJ1-1
V: TRBV28
CDR3: ASSQRQSRWTEAF

J: TRBJ1-6
V: TRBV6-1
CDR3: ASRDTGGSPLH

J: TRBJ1-1
V: TRBV30
CDR3: AWVLALTGNTEAF

J: TRBJ1-5
V: TRBV28
CDR3: ASRRQGSGNQPQH

J: TRBJ1-2
V: TRBV6-1
CDR3: ASISGQGDHGYT

J: TRBJ2-7
V: TRBV5-1
CDR3: ASSTGHGGSYEQY

J: TRBJ1-6
V: TRBV27
CDR3: ASSLSGQGAYNSPLH

J: TRBJ1-4
V: TRBV6-6
CDR3: ASSYKQAGEYEKLF

J: TRBJ2-7
V: TRBV14
CDR3: ASSPWTDLVEQY

J: TRBJ2-7
V: TRBV10-1
CDR3: ASSQDNYEQY

J: TRBJ1-4
V: TRBV5-1
CDR3: ASSPWTGPNEKLF

J: TRBJ1-2
V: TRBV6-4
CDR3: ASRGQDLYGYT

J: TRBJ2-2
V: TRBV5-1
CDR3: ASSFSAPGELF

J: TRBJ1-1
V: TRBV28
CDR3: ASTAGGETEAF

J: TRBJ1-1
V: TRBV28
CDR3: ASRTDYTEAF

J: TRBJ1-6
V: TRBV7-9
CDR3: ASSPQTGSPSPLH

J: TRBJ2-2
V: TRBV5-1
CDR3: ASSLALASTGELF

J: TRBJ1-2
V: TRBV5-1
CDR3: ASSWGQNYGYT

J: TRBJ2-5
V: TRBV7-9
CDR3: ASNLTGTPGLALTETQY

J: TRBJ2-1
V: TRBV9
CDR3: ASSFSGLAGARNEQF

J: TRBJ2-7
V: TRBV6-6
CDR3: ASSYSATEKREQY

J: TRBJ2-7
V: TRBV28
CDR3: ASSFNYEQY

J: TRBJ2-7
V: TRBV19
CDR3: ASSIGAGSYEQY

J: TRBJ2-6
V: TRBV9
CDR3: ASSVASGGLGANVLT

J: TRBJ1-6
V: TRBV13
CDR3: ASSRGGGSPLH

J: TRBJ1-5
V: TRBV6-6
CDR3: ATSGQGELQPQH

J: TRBJ2-7
V: TRBV6-5
CDR3: ASSPRGGASEQY

J: TRBJ2-5
V: TRBV7-2
CDR3: ASSLMFRGETQY

J: TRBJ1-1
V: TRBV30
CDR3: AWSVWAFTEAF

J: TRBJ1-6
V: TRBV10-1
CDR3: ASSESHRNSPLH

J: TRBJ2-1
V: TRBV4-2
CDR3: ASSQDSTSGRYNEQF

J: TRBJ1-1
V: TRBV6-5
CDR3: ASSYARVNTEAF

J: TRBJ2-5
V: TRBV10-3
CDR3: AISVDAGGAGETQY

J: TRBJ1-2
V: TRBV6-5
CDR3: ASSIGEAYGYT